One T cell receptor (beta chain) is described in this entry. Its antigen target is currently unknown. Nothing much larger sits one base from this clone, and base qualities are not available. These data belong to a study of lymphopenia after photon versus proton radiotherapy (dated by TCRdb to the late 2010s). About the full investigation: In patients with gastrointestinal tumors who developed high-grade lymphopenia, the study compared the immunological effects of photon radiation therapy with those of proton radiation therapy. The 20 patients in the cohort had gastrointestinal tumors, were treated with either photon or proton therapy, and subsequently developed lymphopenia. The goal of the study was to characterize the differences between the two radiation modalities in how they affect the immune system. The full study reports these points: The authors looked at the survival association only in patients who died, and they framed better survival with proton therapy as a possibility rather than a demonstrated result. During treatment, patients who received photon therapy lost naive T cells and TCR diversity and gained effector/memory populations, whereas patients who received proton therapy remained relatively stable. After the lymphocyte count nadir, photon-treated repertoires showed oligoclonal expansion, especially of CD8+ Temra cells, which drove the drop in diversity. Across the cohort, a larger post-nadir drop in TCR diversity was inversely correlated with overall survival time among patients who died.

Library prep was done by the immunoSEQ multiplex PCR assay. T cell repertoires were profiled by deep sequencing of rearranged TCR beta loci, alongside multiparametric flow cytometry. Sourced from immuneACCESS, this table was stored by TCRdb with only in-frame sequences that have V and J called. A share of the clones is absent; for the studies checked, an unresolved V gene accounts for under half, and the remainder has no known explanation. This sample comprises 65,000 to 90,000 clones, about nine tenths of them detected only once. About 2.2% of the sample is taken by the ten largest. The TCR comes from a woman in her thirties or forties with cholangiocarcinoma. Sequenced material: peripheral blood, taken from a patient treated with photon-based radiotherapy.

In nucleotides, the sequence is TGTGCCAGCAGCAGATATAGCAATCAGCCCCAGCATTTT. It is translated as CASSRYSNQPQHF. This receptor chain uses TRBV7-9 and TRBJ1-5; the D gene cannot be named for sure. CDR1 SEHNR and CDR2 FQNEAQ were looked up in the germline V gene (reference sequence). Cut back by 5 bases and 0 bases, the V and J ends lie 5 bases apart. Counted from cysteine to phenylalanine, this CDR3 has 13 amino acids. The retained sequence is limited to the CDR3, 39 bases, with the frame set at the first base.